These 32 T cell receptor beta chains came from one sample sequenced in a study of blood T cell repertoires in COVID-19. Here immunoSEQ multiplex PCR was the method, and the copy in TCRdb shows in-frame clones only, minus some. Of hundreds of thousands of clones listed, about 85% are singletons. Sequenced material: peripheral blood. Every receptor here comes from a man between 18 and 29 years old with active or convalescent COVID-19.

CDR3 residues: CASSLSMGQATDTQYF. The CDR3, as DNA: TGTGCCAGCAGTTTATCGATGGGACAGGCCACAGATACGCAGTATTTT. The chain has TRBV27 and TRBJ2-3; 8 bases fit TRBD1. The J segment lost 2 bases and the V segment lost 0 bases, leaving 4 bases of the junction unmatched. Germline V lookup: CDR1 MNHEY, CDR2 SMNVEV (reference sequence). The CDR3 runs 16 residues.

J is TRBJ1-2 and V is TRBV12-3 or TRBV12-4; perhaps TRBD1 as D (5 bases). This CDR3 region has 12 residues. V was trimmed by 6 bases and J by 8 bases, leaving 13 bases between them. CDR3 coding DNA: TGTGCCAGCAGCCCAGGGTTTTACGGCTACACCTTC. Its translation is CASSPGFYGYTF.

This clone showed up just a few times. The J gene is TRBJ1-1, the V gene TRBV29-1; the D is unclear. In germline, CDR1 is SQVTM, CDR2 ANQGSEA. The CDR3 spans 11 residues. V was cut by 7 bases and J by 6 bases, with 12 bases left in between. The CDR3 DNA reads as TGCAGCGCGCTTGCGGGTGCTGAAGCTTTCTTT. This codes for CSALAGAEAFF.

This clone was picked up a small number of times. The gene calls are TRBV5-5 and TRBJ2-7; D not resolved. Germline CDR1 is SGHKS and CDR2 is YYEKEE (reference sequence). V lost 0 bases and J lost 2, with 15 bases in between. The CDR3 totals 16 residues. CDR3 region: CASSLDTVSLAYEQYF. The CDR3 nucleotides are TGTGCCAGCAGCTTGGATACAGTAAGCCTCGCCTACGAGCAGTACTTC.

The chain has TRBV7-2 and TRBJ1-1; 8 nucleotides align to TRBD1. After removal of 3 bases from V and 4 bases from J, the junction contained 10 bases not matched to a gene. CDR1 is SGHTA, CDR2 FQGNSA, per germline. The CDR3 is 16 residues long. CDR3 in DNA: TGTGCCAGCAGCTTTGGGACAGGAAGCGAGGGCACTGAAGCTTTCTTT. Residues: CASSFGTGSEGTEAFF.

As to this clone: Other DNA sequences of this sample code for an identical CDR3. CDR3 protein: CASSQDRGTDTQYF. The CDR3 bases are TGCGCCAGCAGCCAAGATCGCGGCACAGATACGCAGTATTTT. The chain carries TRBV4-3 and TRBJ2-3; D is uncertain. The CDR3 covers 14 residues. The germline V gene has CDR1 LGHNA and CDR2 YSLEER. V gave up 0 bases and J gave up 1 base, with 5 bases separating them.

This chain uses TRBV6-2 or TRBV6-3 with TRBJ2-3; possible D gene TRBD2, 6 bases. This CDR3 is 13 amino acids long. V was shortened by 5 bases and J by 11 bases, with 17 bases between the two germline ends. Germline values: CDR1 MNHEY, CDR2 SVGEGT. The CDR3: CASSTDSGVEQYF. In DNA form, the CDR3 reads TGTGCCAGCAGTACGGACTCGGGGGTAGAGCAGTATTTT.

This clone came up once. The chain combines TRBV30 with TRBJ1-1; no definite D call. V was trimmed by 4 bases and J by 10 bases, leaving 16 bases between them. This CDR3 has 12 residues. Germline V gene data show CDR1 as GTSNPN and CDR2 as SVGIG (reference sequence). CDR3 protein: CAWTAGGIRAFF. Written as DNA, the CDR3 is TGTGCCTGGACCGCGGGCGGGATCCGAGCTTTCTTT.

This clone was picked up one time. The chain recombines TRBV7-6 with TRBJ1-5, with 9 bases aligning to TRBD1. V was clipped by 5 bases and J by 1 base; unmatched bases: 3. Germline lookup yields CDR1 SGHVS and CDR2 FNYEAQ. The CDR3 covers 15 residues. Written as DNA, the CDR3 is TGTGCCAGCAGCCACGGGACAGGGAGCAATCAGCCCCAGCATTTT. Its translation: CASSHGTGSNQPQHF.

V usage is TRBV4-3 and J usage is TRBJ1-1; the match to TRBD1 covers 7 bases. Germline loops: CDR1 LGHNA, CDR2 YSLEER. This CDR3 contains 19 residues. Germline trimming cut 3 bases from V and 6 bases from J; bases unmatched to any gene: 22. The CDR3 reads CASSHPQAPHRGAEAEAFF. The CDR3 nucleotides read TGCGCCAGCAGCCATCCGCAGGCTCCCCACAGGGGCGCCGAGGCTGAAGCTTTCTTT.

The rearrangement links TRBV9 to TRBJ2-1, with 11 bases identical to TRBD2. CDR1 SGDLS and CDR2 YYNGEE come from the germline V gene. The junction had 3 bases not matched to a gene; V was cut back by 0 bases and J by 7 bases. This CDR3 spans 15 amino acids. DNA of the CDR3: TGTGCCAGCAGCGTAGCTAGCGGGGGGCGGAATGAGCAGTTCTTC. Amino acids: CASSVASGGRNEQFF. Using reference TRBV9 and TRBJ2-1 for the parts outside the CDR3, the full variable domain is DSGVTQTPKHLITATGQRVTLRCSPRSGDLSVYWYQQSLDQGLQFLIQYYNGEERAKGNILERFSAQQFPDLHSELNLSSLELGDSALYFCASSVASGGRNEQFFGPGTRLTVL.

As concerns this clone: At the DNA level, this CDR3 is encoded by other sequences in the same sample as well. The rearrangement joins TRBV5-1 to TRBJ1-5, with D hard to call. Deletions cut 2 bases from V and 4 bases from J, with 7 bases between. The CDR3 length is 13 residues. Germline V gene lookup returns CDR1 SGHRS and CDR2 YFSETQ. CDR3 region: CASSLNGNQPQHF. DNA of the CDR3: TGCGCCAGCAGCTTAAACGGGAATCAGCCCCAGCATTTT. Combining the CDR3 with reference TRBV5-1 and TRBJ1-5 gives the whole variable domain KAGVTQTPRYLIKTRGQQVTLSCSPISGHRSVSWYQQTPGQGLQFLFEYFSETQRNKGNFPGRFSGRQFSNSRSEMNVSTLELGDSALYLCASSLNGNQPQHFGDGTRLSIL.

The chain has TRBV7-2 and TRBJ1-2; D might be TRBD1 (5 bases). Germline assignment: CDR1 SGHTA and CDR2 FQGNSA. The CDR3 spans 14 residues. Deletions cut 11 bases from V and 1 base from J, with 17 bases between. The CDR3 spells CAGNTGGFNYGYTF. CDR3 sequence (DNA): TGTGCCGGCAATACGGGGGGTTTTAACTATGGCTACACCTTC.

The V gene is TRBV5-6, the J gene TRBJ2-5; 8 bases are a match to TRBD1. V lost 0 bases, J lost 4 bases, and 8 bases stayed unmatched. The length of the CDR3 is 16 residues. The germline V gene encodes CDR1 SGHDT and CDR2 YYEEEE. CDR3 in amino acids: CASSLEGQGAAETQYF. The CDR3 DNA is TGTGCCAGCAGCTTGGAAGGGCAGGGGGCTGCAGAGACCCAGTACTTC.

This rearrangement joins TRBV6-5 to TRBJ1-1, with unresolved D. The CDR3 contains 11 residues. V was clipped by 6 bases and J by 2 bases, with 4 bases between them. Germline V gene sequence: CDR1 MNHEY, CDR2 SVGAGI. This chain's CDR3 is CASRRNTEAFF. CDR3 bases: TGTGCCAGCAGGAGAAACACTGAAGCTTTCTTT.

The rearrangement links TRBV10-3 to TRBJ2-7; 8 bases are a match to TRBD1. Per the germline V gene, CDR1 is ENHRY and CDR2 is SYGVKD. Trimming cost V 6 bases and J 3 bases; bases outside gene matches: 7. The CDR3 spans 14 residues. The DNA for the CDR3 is TGTGCCATCAGACCGGACAGGGCTGGCTACGAGCAGTACTTC. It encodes CAIRPDRAGYEQYF.

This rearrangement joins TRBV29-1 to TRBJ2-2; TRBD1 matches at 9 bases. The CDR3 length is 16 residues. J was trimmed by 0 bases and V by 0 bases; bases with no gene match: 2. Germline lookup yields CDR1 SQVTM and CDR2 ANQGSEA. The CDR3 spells CSVEERDRANTGELFF. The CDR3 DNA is TGCAGCGTTGAAGAGAGGGACAGGGCGAACACCGGGGAGCTGTTTTTT.

The DNA of the CDR3 is TGCGCCAGCAGCCAAGAGGGGCCCGGCTCTGGGGCCAACGTCCTGACTTTC. Translation gives CASSQEGPGSGANVLTF. This chain connects TRBV4-3 to TRBJ2-6; a weak D match, TRBD1 (5 bases). This CDR3 region has 17 residues. V lost 0 bases to trimming and J lost 0 bases, with 9 bases between them. Germline lookup yields CDR1 LGHNA and CDR2 YSLEER.

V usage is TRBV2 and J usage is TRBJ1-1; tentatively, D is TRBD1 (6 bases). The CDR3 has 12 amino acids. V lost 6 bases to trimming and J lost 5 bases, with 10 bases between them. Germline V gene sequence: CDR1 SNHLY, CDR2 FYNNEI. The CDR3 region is CASRQGWTEAFF. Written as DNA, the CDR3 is TGTGCCAGCAGGCAGGGGTGGACTGAAGCTTTCTTT.

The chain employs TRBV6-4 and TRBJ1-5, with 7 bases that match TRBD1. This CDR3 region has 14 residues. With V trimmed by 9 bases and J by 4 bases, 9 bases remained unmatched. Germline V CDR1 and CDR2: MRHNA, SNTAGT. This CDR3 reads CARTDRDPNQPQHF. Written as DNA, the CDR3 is TGTGCCAGAACCGACAGGGACCCTAATCAGCCCCAGCATTTT.

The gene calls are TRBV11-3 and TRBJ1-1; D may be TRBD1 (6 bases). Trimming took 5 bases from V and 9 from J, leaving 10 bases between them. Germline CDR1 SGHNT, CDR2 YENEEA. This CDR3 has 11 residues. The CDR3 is CASSRGGQAFF. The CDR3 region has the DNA TGTGCCAGCAGCCGCGGGGGGCAAGCTTTCTTT.

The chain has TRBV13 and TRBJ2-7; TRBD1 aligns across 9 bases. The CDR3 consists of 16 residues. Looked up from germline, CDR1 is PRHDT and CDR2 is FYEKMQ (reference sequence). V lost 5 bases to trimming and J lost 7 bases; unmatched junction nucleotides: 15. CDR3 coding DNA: TGTGCCAGCAGCACCCAGACGGGACAGGGTACAAGGGAGCAGTACTTC. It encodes CASSTQTGQGTREQYF.

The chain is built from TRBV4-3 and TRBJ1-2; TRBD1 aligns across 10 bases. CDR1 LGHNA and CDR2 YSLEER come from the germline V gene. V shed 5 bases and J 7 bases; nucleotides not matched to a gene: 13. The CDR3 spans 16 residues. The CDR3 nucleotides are TGCGCCAGCAGCTCTGGGGACAGGGGAAGGTTTTCTGGCTACACCTTC. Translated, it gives CASSSGDRGRFSGYTF.

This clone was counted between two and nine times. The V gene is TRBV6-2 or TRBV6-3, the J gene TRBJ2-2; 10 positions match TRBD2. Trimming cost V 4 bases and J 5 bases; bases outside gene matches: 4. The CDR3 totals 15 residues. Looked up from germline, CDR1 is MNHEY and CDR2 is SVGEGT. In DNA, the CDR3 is TGTGCCAGCAGTTCTAGCGGGAGAGTAACCGGGGAGCTGTTTTTT. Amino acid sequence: CASSSSGRVTGELFF.

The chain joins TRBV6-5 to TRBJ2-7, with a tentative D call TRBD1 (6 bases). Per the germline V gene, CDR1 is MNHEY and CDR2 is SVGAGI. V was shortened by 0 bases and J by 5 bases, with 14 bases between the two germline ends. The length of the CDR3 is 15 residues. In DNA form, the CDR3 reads TGTGCCAGCAGTTACTCACGGGACACGATCGACGAGCAGTACTTC. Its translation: CASSYSRDTIDEQYF.

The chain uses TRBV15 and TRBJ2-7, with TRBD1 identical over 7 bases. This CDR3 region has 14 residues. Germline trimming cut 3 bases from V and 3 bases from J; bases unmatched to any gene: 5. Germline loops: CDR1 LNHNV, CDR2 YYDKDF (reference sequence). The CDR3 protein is CATSSRGKDYEQYF. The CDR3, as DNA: TGTGCCACCAGCAGCAGGGGGAAGGACTACGAGCAGTACTTC.

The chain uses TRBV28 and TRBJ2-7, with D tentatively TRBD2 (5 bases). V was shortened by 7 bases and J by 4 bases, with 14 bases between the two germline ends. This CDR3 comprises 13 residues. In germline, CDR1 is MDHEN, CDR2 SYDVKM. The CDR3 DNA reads TGTGCCAGCACCACTAGTCCTGGGTACGAGCAGTACTTC. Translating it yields CASTTSPGYEQYF.

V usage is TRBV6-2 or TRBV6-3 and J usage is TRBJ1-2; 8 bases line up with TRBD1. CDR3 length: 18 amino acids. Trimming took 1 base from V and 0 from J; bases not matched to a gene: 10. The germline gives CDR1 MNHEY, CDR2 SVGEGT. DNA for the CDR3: TGTGCCAGCAGTTACTTAACCGGGACAGGTTTCACTAACTATGGCTACACCTTC. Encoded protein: CASSYLTGTGFTNYGYTF.

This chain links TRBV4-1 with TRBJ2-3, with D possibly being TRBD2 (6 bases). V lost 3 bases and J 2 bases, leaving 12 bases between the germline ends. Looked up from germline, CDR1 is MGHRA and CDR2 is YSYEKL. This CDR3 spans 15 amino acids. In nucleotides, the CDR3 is TGCGCCAGCAGCCAGTTCGGGGGTGACACAGATACGCAGTATTTT. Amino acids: CASSQFGGDTDTQYF.

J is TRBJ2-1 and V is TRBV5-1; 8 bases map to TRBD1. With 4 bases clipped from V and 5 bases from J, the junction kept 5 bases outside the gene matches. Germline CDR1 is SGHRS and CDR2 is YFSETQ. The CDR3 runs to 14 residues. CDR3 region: CASSLTTGDNEQFF. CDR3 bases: TGCGCCAGCAGCCTAACGACAGGGGACAATGAGCAGTTCTTC. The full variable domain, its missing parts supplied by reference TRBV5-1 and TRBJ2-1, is KAGVTQTPRYLIKTRGQQVTLSCSPISGHRSVSWYQQTPGQGLQFLFEYFSETQRNKGNFPGRFSGRQFSNSRSEMNVSTLELGDSALYLCASSLTTGDNEQFFGPGTRLTVL.

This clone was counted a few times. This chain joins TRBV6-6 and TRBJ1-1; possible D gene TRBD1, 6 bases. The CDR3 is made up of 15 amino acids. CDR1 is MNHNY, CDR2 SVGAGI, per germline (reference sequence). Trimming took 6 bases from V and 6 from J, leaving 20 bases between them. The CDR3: CASSRKRGASSEAFF. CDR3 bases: TGTGCCAGCAGCCGAAAGCGGGGGGCTTCATCTGAAGCTTTCTTT.

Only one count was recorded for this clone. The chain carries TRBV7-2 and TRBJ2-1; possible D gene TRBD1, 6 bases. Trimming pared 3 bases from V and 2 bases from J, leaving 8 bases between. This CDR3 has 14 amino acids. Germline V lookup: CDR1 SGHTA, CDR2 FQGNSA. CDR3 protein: CASSFDRTYNEQFF. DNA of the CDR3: TGTGCCAGCAGCTTTGACAGGACCTACAATGAGCAGTTCTTC.